The present T cell receptor beta chain was sequenced within a study of T cells in Graves' hyperthyroidism and ophthalmopathy. Amplification of TCR beta CDR3 regions used RNA as the template. During a first-round RT-PCR of the TCR CDR3, the HTBI primer set was used. In TCRdb, the multiplex PCR reads were re-called with MiXCR into one record per CDR3 protein. Here the sample spans 200,000 to 250,000 distinct CDR3 sequences, more than 15% being singletons. V dropped 0 bases and J dropped 0 bases, with 6 bases sitting between them. Germline lookup yields CDR1 MNHNY and CDR2 SVGAGI (reference sequence). The CDR3 runs 14 residues. This clonotype showed up just a few times. Its antigen is still unknown. Points from the study as a whole: From stable hyperthyroidism, ophthalmopathy was separated by a 13 V-J model.

Patients between 18 and 65 years old had hyperthyroidism, newly diagnosed and lasting under 2 months. Uncontrolled infection, other autoimmune disease, pregnancy or lactation disqualified patients from enrolment. Out of over 7.5 ml of fresh peripheral blood came the PBMCs. The TCR sequence derives from a man aged 45-65 years with Graves' hyperthyroidism. Sequencing was carried out using blood. This chain links TRBV6-6 with TRBJ2-7; D unclear. CDR3 protein: CASSYSLYSYEQYF. CDR3 sequence (DNA): TGTGCCAGCAGTTACTCTCTTTACTCCTACGAGCAGTACTTC.